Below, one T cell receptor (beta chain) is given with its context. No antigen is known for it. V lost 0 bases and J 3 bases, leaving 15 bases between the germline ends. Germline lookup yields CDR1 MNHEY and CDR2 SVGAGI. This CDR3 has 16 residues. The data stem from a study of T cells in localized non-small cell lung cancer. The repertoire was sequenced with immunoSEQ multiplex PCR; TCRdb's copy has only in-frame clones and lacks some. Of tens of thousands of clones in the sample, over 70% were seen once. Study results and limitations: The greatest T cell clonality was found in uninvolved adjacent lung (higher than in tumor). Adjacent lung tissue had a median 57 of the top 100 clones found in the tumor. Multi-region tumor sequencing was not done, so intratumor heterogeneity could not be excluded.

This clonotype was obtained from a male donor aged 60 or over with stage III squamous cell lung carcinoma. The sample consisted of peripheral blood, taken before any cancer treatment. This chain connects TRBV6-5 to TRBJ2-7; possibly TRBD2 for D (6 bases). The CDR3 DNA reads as TGTGCCAGCAGTTACTCGGGACTCGCGAATTTCTACGAGCAGTACTTC. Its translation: CASSYSGLANFYEQYF.